The next 18 T cell receptor beta chains were all read from a single sample in a study of blood T cells in healthy people across ages. Alongside a J-beta primer mix, a sample-barcoded 5' primer served in a second PCR lasting about 7 to 11 cycles. TCRdb re-derived calls from the 5' RACE reads in MiXCR, one entry per CDR3 protein. In the table there are hundreds of thousands of distinct CDR3 sequences, approximately 24% of which are singletons. The same sample was also studied in work on T cells of mothers and their children.

Sequenced input: blood. Receptors were obtained from a boy between 10 and 17 years old in good health.

For this clonotype: A read error is likely, as this CDR3 ends without the conserved phenylalanine or tryptophan. V gene TRBV9 combines with J gene TRBJ1-3; D not certain. The CDR3 runs to 14 residues. Trimming cost V 6 bases and J 2 bases, with 12 bases left between them. In germline, CDR1 is SGDLS, CDR2 YYNGEE. Here the CDR3 reads CASTPSVPGNTIYV. The CDR3 region has the DNA TGTGCCAGCACCCCGTCGGTACCTGGAAACACCATATATGTT.

This clonotype has more than one count but fewer than ten. The chain is built from TRBV5-1 and TRBJ2-5; D assignment may be TRBD1 or TRBD2 (6 bases each). Germline V CDR1 and CDR2: SGHRS, YFSETQ. Deletions cut 3 bases from V and 4 bases from J, with 22 bases between. The CDR3 consists of 17 residues. The CDR3 region has the DNA TGCGCCAGCAGCTCGACGCTCGTGAGGGGGGCGCGAGAGACCCAGTACTTC. Its translation: CASSSTLVRGARETQYF. Combining the CDR3 with reference TRBV5-1 and TRBJ2-5 gives the whole variable domain KAGVTQTPRYLIKTRGQQVTLSCSPISGHRSVSWYQQTPGQGLQFLFEYFSETQRNKGNFPGRFSGRQFSNSRSEMNVSTLELGDSALYLCASSSTLVRGARETQYFGPGTRLLVL.

This clonotype was recorded a few times. The rearrangement links TRBV25-1 to TRBJ2-5, with TRBD1 matching over 8 bases. This CDR3 spans 16 amino acids. After removal of 6 bases from V and 2 bases from J, the junction contained 11 bases not matched to a gene. Germline loops: CDR1 MGHDK, CDR2 SYGVNS. CDR3 DNA sequence: TGTGCCAGCAGCGCCATCCGGGACAGGCGACAAGAGACCCAGTACTTC. Its translation is CASSAIRDRRQETQYF.

In this sample, this clonotype turned up a few times. The genes are TRBV20-1 and TRBJ2-1, with D uncertain. CDR3 length: 16 amino acids. The V and J ends lost 1 base and 0 bases respectively, with 13 bases between them. The germline CDR1 and CDR2 sequences are DFQATT and SNEGSKA (reference sequence). The CDR3 region has the DNA TGCAGTGCTAGAGCCCCCCACCTCAGCTCCTACAATGAGCAGTTCTTC. The encoded protein is CSARAPHLSSYNEQFF.

The genes are TRBV6-6 and TRBJ2-2; D is perhaps TRBD1 (6 bases). V lost 4 bases to trimming and J lost 6 bases, with 15 bases between them. Germline CDR1 MNHNY, CDR2 SVGAGI (reference sequence). CDR3 size: 15 residues. CDR3 protein: CASSSFRGFAGELFF. The CDR3 DNA follows: TGTGCCAGCAGTTCCTTCAGGGGTTTCGCCGGGGAGCTGTTTTTT.

The chain has TRBV5-4 and TRBJ2-5, with TRBD2 matching 10 bases. V trimming: 5 bases; J trimming: 1 base; junction bases outside the gene matches: 5. The CDR3 extends over 15 amino acids. Germline CDR1 SGHNT, CDR2 YYREEE (reference sequence). This CDR3 reads CASRSRLAGQETQYF. CDR3 nucleotides: TGTGCCAGCAGGTCAAGACTAGCGGGCCAAGAGACCCAGTACTTC.

The J gene is TRBJ2-2, the V gene TRBV2; 7 nucleotides agree with TRBD1. Germline CDR1 reads SNHLY; CDR2 reads FYNNEI. V dropped 4 bases and J dropped 6; count of bases not matched to a gene: 5. This CDR3 contains 14 residues. CDR3 nucleotide sequence: TGTGCCAGCAGTGGACAGGGATTCGCCGGGGAGCTGTTTTTT. Translation gives CASSGQGFAGELFF.

The genes are TRBV6-1 and TRBJ2-4; D is perhaps TRBD1 (6 bases). V lost 6 bases and J lost 3, with 15 bases in between. There are 15 residues in the CDR3. Germline CDR1 and CDR2: MNHNS and SASEGT. The CDR3 coding sequence is TGTGCCAGCAGACTCAGGGGAAGCGACAAAAACATTCAGTACTTC. Residues: CASRLRGSDKNIQYF.

The gene calls are TRBV5-1 and TRBJ2-1; 9 nucleotides align to TRBD1. The germline CDR1 and CDR2 sequences are SGHRS and YFSETQ. Trimming at V came to 1 base and at J to 0 bases, leaving 5 bases not matched to a gene. This CDR3 has 17 amino acids. The CDR3: CASSLFGTGSSYNEQFF. The CDR3 bases are TGCGCCAGCAGCTTGTTTGGGACAGGGAGCTCCTACAATGAGCAGTTCTTC. The full variable domain, rest sourced from reference TRBV5-1 and TRBJ2-1, is KAGVTQTPRYLIKTRGQQVTLSCSPISGHRSVSWYQQTPGQGLQFLFEYFSETQRNKGNFPGRFSGRQFSNSRSEMNVSTLELGDSALYLCASSLFGTGSSYNEQFFGPGTRLTVL.

This clonotype was seen a few times. The chain links TRBV6-5 to TRBJ1-2, with TRBD1 matching over 7 bases. The V segment lost 4 bases and the J segment 2 bases; nucleotides outside the gene matches: 16. The CDR3 consists of 18 residues. Germline CDR1 is MNHEY and CDR2 is SVGAGI. CDR3 sequence: CASSSTRGDNLQNYGYTF. The CDR3 DNA sequence: TGTGCCAGCAGTTCGACCAGGGGGGACAATCTCCAAAACTATGGCTACACCTTC.

This clonotype was counted a few times. The CDR3 nucleotides are TGTGCCAGCAGTTTCTGGCGGGGCTCCTACGAGCAGTACTTC. Protein sequence: CASSFWRGSYEQYF. J is TRBJ2-5 and V is TRBV28, with D maybe TRBD2 (6 bases). TRBJ2-7 explains the end of the DNA better; the J call may be wrong. CDR1 is MDHEN, CDR2 SYDVKM, per germline. This CDR3 comprises 14 residues.

In its sample, this clonotype was seen a few times. The chain uses TRBV20-1 and TRBJ2-5; D not resolved. The end of the DNA aligns better with TRBJ2-7, so the J call may be wrong. Germline V gene data show CDR1 as DFQATT and CDR2 as SNEGSKA (reference sequence). This CDR3 has 14 residues. CDR3 coding DNA: TGCAGTGCTAGAGATCGGAAACATTCCTACGAGCAGTACTTC. It is translated as CSARDRKHSYEQYF.

The chain has TRBV28 and TRBJ2-5; possibly TRBD1 for D (6 bases). The J call is uncertain, as TRBJ2-7 better fits the DNA end. Germline CDR1 is MDHEN and CDR2 is SYDVKM. The CDR3 consists of 15 residues. DNA for the CDR3: TGTGCCAGCAGTTCAGCCCGGACAGACTTCTACGAGCAGTACTTC. Its translation: CASSSARTDFYEQYF.

This rearrangement joins TRBV20-1 to TRBJ2-1; TRBD2 might be the D (6 bases). Per germline, CDR1 DFQATT and CDR2 SNEGSKA (reference sequence). The V and J ends lost 6 bases and 2 bases respectively, with 17 bases between them. CDR3 length equals 15 residues. The CDR3 DNA follows: TGCAGTGCAGAAGGTTTGGCGGGACCCTACAATGAGCAGTTCTTC. Its protein product is CSAEGLAGPYNEQFF.

The chain is built from TRBV20-1 and TRBJ2-5; tentative D call: TRBD1 (6 bases). From germline, CDR1 is DFQATT and CDR2 SNEGSKA (reference sequence). V was trimmed by 2 bases and J by 2 bases, leaving 18 bases between them. The CDR3 length is 16 residues. CDR3 DNA: TGCAGTGCTAGAACTGGGGACATTGGAGCACAAGAGACCCAGTACTTC. Protein: CSARTGDIGAQETQYF.

The chain couples TRBV18 to TRBJ1-6; the D gene is possibly TRBD1 (5 bases). This CDR3 comprises 14 residues. CDR1 and CDR2 from the germline V gene are KGHSH and LQKENI. V was pared by 1 base and J by 6 bases, with 7 bases between. The CDR3 loop reads CASSPQGTNSPLHF. In DNA, the CDR3 is TGTGCCAGCTCACCACAGGGGACTAATTCACCCCTCCACTTT.

This clonotype has just a few counts. The chain carries TRBV5-6 and TRBJ1-1; no firm D call. Per germline, CDR1 SGHDT and CDR2 YYEEEE. Trimming cost V 7 bases and J 0 bases, with 28 bases left between them. This CDR3 comprises 19 residues. This chain's CDR3 is CASENRDLGISGLNTEAFF. The CDR3 bases are TGTGCCAGCGAAAACAGAGATCTCGGGATCTCGGGATTGAACACTGAAGCTTTCTTT.

The genes are TRBV15 and TRBJ1-1, with D unclear. The CDR3 loop spans 14 amino acids. Trimming removed 0 bases at V and 4 bases at J, with 9 bases between. Germline CDR1 reads LNHNV; CDR2 reads YYDKDF (reference sequence). The CDR3 bases are TGTGCCACCAGCAGAGACATAAGGCGCACTGAAGCTTTCTTT. Translating gives CATSRDIRRTEAFF.